One T cell receptor (beta chain) is described in this entry. CDR1 is SNHLY and CDR2 is FYNNEI in the germline V gene. The CDR3 has 11 amino acids. Trimming left V 9 bases short and J 7 bases short, with 12 bases between. Assay: immunoSEQ multiplex PCR; the TCRdb copy retains only in-frame clones and omits some. Of approximately 30,000 clones listed, about nine tenths are singletons. The sample belongs to a study of T cell changes during pregnancy in multiple sclerosis. The chain is built from TRBV2 and TRBJ1-1; D gene ambiguous. The TCR sequence derives from a female donor in good health, enrolled as a control in a pregnancy study. Sequenced here: CD8+ T cells from peripheral blood mononuclear cells, sampled in the second trimester of pregnancy. CDR3 loop: CASIRTIEAFF. The CDR3, as DNA: TGTGCCAGTATAAGAACTATTGAAGCTTTCTTT.